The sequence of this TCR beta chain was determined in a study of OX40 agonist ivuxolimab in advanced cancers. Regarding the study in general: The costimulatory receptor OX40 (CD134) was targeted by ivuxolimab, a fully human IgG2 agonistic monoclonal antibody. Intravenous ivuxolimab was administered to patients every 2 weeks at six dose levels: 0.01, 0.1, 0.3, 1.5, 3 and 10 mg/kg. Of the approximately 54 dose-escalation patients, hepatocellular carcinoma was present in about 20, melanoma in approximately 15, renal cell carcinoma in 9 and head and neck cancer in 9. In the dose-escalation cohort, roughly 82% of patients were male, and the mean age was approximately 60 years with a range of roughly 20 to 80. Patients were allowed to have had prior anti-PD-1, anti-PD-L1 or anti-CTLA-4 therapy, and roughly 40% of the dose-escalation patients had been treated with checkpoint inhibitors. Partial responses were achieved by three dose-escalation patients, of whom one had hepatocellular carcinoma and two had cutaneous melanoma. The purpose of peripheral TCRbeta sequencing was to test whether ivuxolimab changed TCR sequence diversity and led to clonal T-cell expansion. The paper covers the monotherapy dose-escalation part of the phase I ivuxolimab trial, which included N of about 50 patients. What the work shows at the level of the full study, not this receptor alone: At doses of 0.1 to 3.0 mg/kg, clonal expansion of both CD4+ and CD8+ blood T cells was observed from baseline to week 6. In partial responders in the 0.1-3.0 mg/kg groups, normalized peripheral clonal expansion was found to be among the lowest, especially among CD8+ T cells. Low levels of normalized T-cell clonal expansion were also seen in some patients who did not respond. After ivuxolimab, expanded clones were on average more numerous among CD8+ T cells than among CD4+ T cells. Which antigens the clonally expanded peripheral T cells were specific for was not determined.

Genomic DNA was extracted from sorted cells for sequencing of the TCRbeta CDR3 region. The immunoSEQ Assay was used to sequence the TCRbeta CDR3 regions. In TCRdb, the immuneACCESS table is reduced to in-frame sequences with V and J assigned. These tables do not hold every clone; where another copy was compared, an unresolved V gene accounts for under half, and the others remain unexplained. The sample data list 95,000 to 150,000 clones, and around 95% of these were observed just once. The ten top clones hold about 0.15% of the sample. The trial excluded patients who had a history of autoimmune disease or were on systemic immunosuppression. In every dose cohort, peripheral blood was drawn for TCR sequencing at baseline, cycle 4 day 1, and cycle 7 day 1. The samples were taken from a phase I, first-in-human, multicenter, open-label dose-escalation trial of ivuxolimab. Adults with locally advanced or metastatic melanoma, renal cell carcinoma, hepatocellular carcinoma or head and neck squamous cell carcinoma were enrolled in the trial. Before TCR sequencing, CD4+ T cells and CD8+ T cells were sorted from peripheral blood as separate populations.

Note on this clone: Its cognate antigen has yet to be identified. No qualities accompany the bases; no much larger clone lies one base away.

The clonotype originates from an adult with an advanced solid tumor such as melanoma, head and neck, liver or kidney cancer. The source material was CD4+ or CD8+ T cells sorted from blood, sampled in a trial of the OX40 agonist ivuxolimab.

The CDR3 amino acid sequence is: CASRGQTGAYEQYF. The DNA sequence is given as TGTGCCAGTAGGGGACAAACGGGCGCCTACGAGCAGTACTTC. The chain links TRBV28 with TRBJ2-7, with TRBD1 perhaps the D gene, on 6 matching bases. V is pared back by 9 bases and J by 2 bases, with 17 bases lying between the germline termini. The germline V gene supplies CDR1 MDHEN and CDR2 SYDVKM. The CDR3 measures 14 amino acids from cysteine to phenylalanine. The DNA shown is the 42-base CDR3, in frame from base 1.